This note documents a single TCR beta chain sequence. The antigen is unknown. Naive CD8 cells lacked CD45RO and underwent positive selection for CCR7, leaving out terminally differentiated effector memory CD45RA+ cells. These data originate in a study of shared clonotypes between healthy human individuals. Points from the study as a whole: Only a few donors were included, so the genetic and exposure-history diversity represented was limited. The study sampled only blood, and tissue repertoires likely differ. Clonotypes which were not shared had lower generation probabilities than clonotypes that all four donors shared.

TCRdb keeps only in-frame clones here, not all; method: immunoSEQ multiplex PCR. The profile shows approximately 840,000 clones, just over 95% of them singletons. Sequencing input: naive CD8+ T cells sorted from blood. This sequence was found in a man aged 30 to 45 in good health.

The CDR3 spells CATRQNGVRQPQHF. The CDR3 DNA reads TGTGCCACCAGACAGAACGGGGTAAGACAGCCCCAGCATTTT. The rearrangement uses TRBV6-5 and TRBJ1-5, with a weak D call TRBD1 (5 bases). The CDR3 runs 14 residues. Trimming left V 10 bases short and J 7 bases short, with 20 bases between. Germline values: CDR1 MNHEY, CDR2 SVGAGI.